A selection of T cell receptor beta chains follows, all from one sample in a study of OX40 agonist ivuxolimab in advanced cancers. Repertoires were generated with immunoSEQ multiplex PCR, while TCRdb's copy carries only in-frame clones and drops some. The profile shows around 37,000 clones, approximately 80% of them singletons. The specimen was CD4+ or CD8+ T cells sorted from blood, collected in a trial of the OX40 agonist ivuxolimab. These TCRs come from an adult with an advanced solid tumor such as melanoma, head and neck, liver or kidney cancer. Both conserved end residues are part of each CDR3. A D gene is named only where the DNA matches it firmly. Size is stated for part of the rows, as once, few or many counts, or as a class when the clone is expanded.

v_gene: TRBV29-1
d_gene: TRBD1
j_gene: TRBJ2-2
abundance: .
CDR3aa: CSAGGTGGTGELFF
CDR3nt: TGCAGCGCAGGGGGGACAGGGGGAACCGGGGAGCTGTTTTTT

v_gene: TRBV28
d_gene: TRBD1
j_gene: TRBJ1-5
abundance: .
CDR3aa: CASSLHWQQGRGHQPQHF
CDR3nt: TGTGCCAGCAGTTTACACTGGCAACAGGGGCGAGGTCATCAGCCCCAGCATTTT

v_gene: TRBV7-3
d_gene: .
j_gene: TRBJ2-2
abundance: .
CDR3aa: CASSSETSGGPRRTGELFF
CDR3nt: TGTGCCAGCAGCTCTGAAACCTCCGGGGGGCCAAGGAGAACCGGGGAGCTGTTTTTT

v_gene: TRBV9
d_gene: .
j_gene: TRBJ1-4
abundance: .
CDR3aa: CASSPGRTHEKLFF
CDR3nt: TGTGCCAGCAGCCCGGGCCGAACGCATGAAAAACTGTTTTTT

v_gene: TRBV7-9
d_gene: TRBD1
j_gene: TRBJ2-7
abundance: .
CDR3aa: CASSFGYRGKYEQYF
CDR3nt: TGTGCCAGCAGCTTCGGCTACAGGGGGAAATACGAGCAGTACTTC

v_gene: TRBV11-1
d_gene: TRBD2
j_gene: TRBJ2-3
abundance: few
CDR3aa: CASSLAGGGGTDTQYF
CDR3nt: TGTGCCAGCAGCTTAGCAGGCGGGGGAGGAACAGATACGCAGTATTTT

v_gene: TRBV7-9
d_gene: .
j_gene: TRBJ1-1
abundance: .
CDR3aa: CASSWGDNARLEAFF
CDR3nt: TGTGCCAGCAGCTGGGGGGACAATGCGAGACTTGAAGCTTTCTTT

v_gene: TRBV20-1
d_gene: .
j_gene: TRBJ1-1
abundance: .
CDR3aa: CSARGFTEAFF
CDR3nt: TGCAGTGCTAGAGGGTTCACTGAAGCTTTCTTT

v_gene: TRBV6-1
d_gene: TRBD2
j_gene: TRBJ2-7
abundance: .
CDR3aa: CASRGLAGFDEQYF
CDR3nt: TGTGCCAGCAGAGGACTAGCTGGGTTTGACGAGCAGTACTTC

v_gene: TRBV19
d_gene: TRBD1
j_gene: TRBJ2-1
abundance: .
CDR3aa: CASSKDRDSYNEQFF
CDR3nt: TGTGCCAGTAGTAAGGACAGGGATTCCTACAATGAGCAGTTCTTC

v_gene: TRBV4-3
d_gene: .
j_gene: TRBJ1-2
abundance: .
CDR3aa: CASSQETQGGGYTF
CDR3nt: TGCGCCAGCAGCCAAGAAACCCAGGGAGGTGGCTACACCTTC

v_gene: TRBV7-2
d_gene: .
j_gene: TRBJ2-5
abundance: .
CDR3aa: CASSSARPRFMTQYF
CDR3nt: TGTGCCAGCAGCTCTGCAAGGCCGCGGTTTATGACCCAGTACTTC

v_gene: TRBV6-1
d_gene: .
j_gene: TRBJ2-1
abundance: .
CDR3aa: CASRQYNEQFF
CDR3nt: TGTGCCAGCAGACAGTACAATGAGCAGTTCTTC

v_gene: TRBV7-3
d_gene: .
j_gene: TRBJ1-1
abundance: .
CDR3aa: CASSTQEGTEAFF
CDR3nt: TGTGCCAGCAGCACACAGGAGGGCACTGAAGCTTTCTTT

v_gene: TRBV15
d_gene: .
j_gene: TRBJ1-1
abundance: .
CDR3aa: CATSREPGGYTEAFF
CDR3nt: TGTGCCACCAGCAGAGAACCGGGGGGCTACACTGAAGCTTTCTTT

v_gene: TRBV9
d_gene: TRBD1
j_gene: TRBJ1-5
abundance: .
CDR3aa: CASSVGTGVGQPQHF
CDR3nt: TGTGCCAGCAGCGTGGGGACAGGGGTTGGTCAGCCCCAGCATTTT

v_gene: TRBV2
d_gene: .
j_gene: TRBJ2-5
abundance: once
CDR3aa: CASTSTRGQETQYF
CDR3nt: TGTGCCAGCACCTCCACCCGGGGACAAGAGACCCAGTACTTC

v_gene: TRBV2
d_gene: .
j_gene: TRBJ1-2
abundance: .
CDR3aa: CASSGSGFDGYTF
CDR3nt: TGTGCCAGCAGTGGTTCAGGGTTCGATGGCTACACCTTC

v_gene: TRBV7-2
d_gene: .
j_gene: TRBJ2-1
abundance: .
CDR3aa: CASSHGTNEQFF
CDR3nt: TGTGCCAGCAGCCATGGGACCAATGAGCAGTTCTTC

v_gene: TRBV5-1
d_gene: TRBD2
j_gene: TRBJ2-1
abundance: .
CDR3aa: CASSLVVAGGTYNEQFF
CDR3nt: TGCGCCAGCAGCTTGGTGGTAGCGGGAGGGACCTACAATGAGCAGTTCTTC

v_gene: TRBV5-6
d_gene: .
j_gene: TRBJ1-3
abundance: .
CDR3aa: CASSRQLYSGNTIYF
CDR3nt: TGTGCCAGCAGCCGACAGCTATACTCTGGAAACACCATATATTTT